The 21 T cell receptor beta chains below all came from one sample that was sequenced in a study of T cell responses to AZD1222 COVID-19 vaccine. The method was immunoSEQ multiplex PCR; TCRdb's version includes in-frame clones alone and lacks a portion of them. In the table there are tens of thousands of clones, roughly 90% of which are singletons. The sequences come from peripheral blood, collected 28 days after the second AZD1222 dose. Receptor source: an adult who received the AZD1222 COVID-19 vaccine.

The chain links TRBV6-5 to TRBJ1-3, with unresolved D. Germline V lookup: CDR1 MNHEY, CDR2 SVGAGI. Trimming cost V 7 bases and J 0 bases, with 13 bases left between them. The CDR3 loop spans 15 amino acids. The CDR3 here is CASTEGIYSGNTIYF. CDR3 DNA sequence: TGTGCCAGCACGGAAGGCATTTACTCTGGAAACACCATATATTTT.

V gene TRBV12-5 combines with J gene TRBJ1-2; tentatively, D is TRBD1 (6 bases). Germline V gene sequence: CDR1 LGHNT, CDR2 FRNRAP. The CDR3 loop spans 14 amino acids. V lost 1 base and J lost 1, with 7 bases in between. The CDR3 bases are TGTGCTAGTGGTTTGGAGGGGGATAACTATGGCTACACCTTC. It specifies CASGLEGDNYGYTF.

The genes are TRBV12-3 or TRBV12-4 and TRBJ1-1, with unresolved D. This CDR3 contains 10 residues. This CDR3 is CATRSTEAFF. The CDR3 region has the DNA TGTGCAACCCGAAGCACTGAAGCTTTCTTT.

This clone occurred once. V is TRBV27 and J is TRBJ2-7; D gene ambiguous. There are 15 residues in the CDR3. Germline V lookup: CDR1 MNHEY, CDR2 SMNVEV (reference sequence). V was shortened by 0 bases and J by 3 bases, with 12 bases between the two germline ends. The DNA of the CDR3 is TGTGCCAGCAGTTTATCCAGGCAGAACCACTACGAGCAGTACTTC. As protein: CASSLSRQNHYEQYF.

The chain has TRBV30 and TRBJ2-2; tentatively, D is TRBD2 (6 bases). The V gene's germline CDR1 is GTSNPN and CDR2 SVGIG (reference sequence). The CDR3 consists of 16 residues. The V end was cut by 1 base, the J end by 1 base, with 13 bases between. CDR3 residues: CAWSDPWRGNTGELFF. The CDR3, as DNA: TGTGCCTGGAGTGATCCTTGGCGGGGGAACACCGGGGAGCTGTTTTTT.

The chain employs TRBV10-2 and TRBJ1-2; 8 bases map to TRBD1. The CDR3 runs 15 residues. Germline values: CDR1 WSHSY, CDR2 SAAADI. With 4 bases clipped from V and 5 bases from J, the junction kept 9 bases outside the gene matches. CDR3 nucleotides: TGCGCCAGCAGTGCCGCCGGACAGGGTTTATATGGCTACACCTTC. Amino acid sequence: CASSAAGQGLYGYTF.

The chain links TRBV15 to TRBJ2-5; D remains ambiguous. Germline CDR1 LNHNV, CDR2 YYDKDF (reference sequence). CDR3 length: 13 residues. Trimming took off 0 bases at V and 4 bases at J, with 6 bases between the two ends. DNA for the CDR3: TGTGCCACCAGCAGAGAAGGGCGAGAGACCCAGTACTTC. The encoded protein is CATSREGRETQYF.

This clone has just one count. This chain connects TRBV5-1 to TRBJ1-1; D is unresolved. The CDR3 consists of 15 residues. Per germline, CDR1 SGHRS and CDR2 YFSETQ. V lost 0 bases to trimming and J lost 3 bases, with 12 bases between them. CDR3 residues: CASSLEGPGDTEAFF. The CDR3 DNA reads TGCGCCAGCAGCTTGGAAGGACCGGGTGACACTGAAGCTTTCTTT.

V is TRBV6-2 or TRBV6-3 and J is TRBJ2-1; D is perhaps TRBD1 (6 bases). V was clipped by 0 bases and J by 5 bases, with 8 bases between them. The CDR3 loop spans 14 amino acids. CDR1 is MNHEY and CDR2 is SVGEGT in the germline V gene. The CDR3 here is CASSYSTGNNEQFF. The CDR3 DNA sequence: TGTGCCAGCAGTTACTCGACAGGAAACAATGAGCAGTTCTTC.

The CDR3: CASSSGLTEGNTIYF. CDR3 sequence (DNA): TGCGCCAGCAGCTCGGGGTTGACAGAAGGAAACACCATATATTTT. V and J are TRBV5-1 and TRBJ1-3; the D gene is possibly TRBD1 (5 bases). CDR3 length: 15 amino acids. Germline V gene lookup returns CDR1 SGHRS and CDR2 YFSETQ. V lost 3 bases, J lost 4 bases, and 14 bases lay in between.

This chain uses TRBV11-2 with TRBJ1-4, with TRBD1 as a possible D gene (6 bases). The V and J ends lost 2 bases and 2 bases respectively, with 6 bases between them. Germline assignment: CDR1 SGHAT and CDR2 FQNNGV. This CDR3 has 14 amino acids. The CDR3 spells CASSLRGTNEKLFF. CDR3 bases: TGTGCCAGCAGCTTAAGGGGGACTAATGAAAAACTGTTTTTT.

J is TRBJ2-1 and V is TRBV6-5; 10 nucleotides match TRBD2. The CDR3 has 15 residues. Germline assignment: CDR1 MNHEY and CDR2 SVGAGI. V gave up 6 bases and J gave up 7 bases; unmatched junction bases: 9. The CDR3 coding sequence is TGTGCCAGCAGCGCAACTTCAGCGGGAGGGAATGAGCAGTTCTTC. Amino acid sequence: CASSATSAGGNEQFF.

The chain carries TRBV7-9 and TRBJ1-6, with D hard to call. V was shortened by 3 bases and J by 4 bases, with 13 bases between the two germline ends. Germline V gene sequence: CDR1 SEHNR, CDR2 FQNEAQ (reference sequence). The CDR3 extends over 16 amino acids. The CDR3 here is CASSFGMGGYNSPLHF. The CDR3 bases are TGTGCCAGCAGCTTCGGGATGGGAGGGTATAATTCACCCCTCCACTTT.

J is TRBJ1-1 and V is TRBV18; 7 bases are shared with TRBD1. Germline V gene sequence: CDR1 KGHSH, CDR2 LQKENI. The junction had 10 bases not matched to a gene; V was cut back by 3 bases and J by 12 bases. The CDR3 consists of 13 residues. The CDR3, as DNA: TGTGCCAGCTCACCGACGGTACAGGGGTGGACTTTCTTT. Amino acid sequence: CASSPTVQGWTFF.

The gene calls are TRBV28 and TRBJ2-5, with D unclear. Germline CDR1 MDHEN, CDR2 SYDVKM. Deletions cut 4 bases from V and 3 bases from J, with 6 bases between. This CDR3 has 12 amino acids. The CDR3 DNA reads as TGTGCCAGCAGTTGGAACAAAGAGACCCAGTACTTC. It encodes CASSWNKETQYF.

The chain uses TRBV7-2 and TRBJ2-3; tentative D call: TRBD2 (5 bases). There are 15 residues in the CDR3. Germline values: CDR1 SGHTA, CDR2 FQGNSA. The V end lost 6 bases, the J end lost 0 bases, and 13 bases lay between the germline ends. The CDR3 here is CASRAGGTSTDTQYF. The DNA of the CDR3 is TGTGCCAGCAGAGCAGGAGGCACTAGCACAGATACGCAGTATTTT.

The CDR3 DNA follows: TGTGCCAGCAGCACGTCCGGACAGGGGAAGGATGGCTACACCTTC. Translated: CASSTSGQGKDGYTF. The J gene is TRBJ1-2, the V gene TRBV28; 9 bases map to TRBD1. The germline gives CDR1 MDHEN, CDR2 SYDVKM. The CDR3 is 15 amino acids. V shed 6 bases, J shed 6 bases, and the junction held 11 bases outside the gene matches.

This chain joins TRBV7-2 and TRBJ2-1, with 10 bases aligning to TRBD2. The germline V gene encodes CDR1 SGHTA and CDR2 FQGNSA. This CDR3 has 15 residues. V was pared by 5 bases and J by 2 bases, with 3 bases of the junction left unmatched. For the CDR3, the DNA is TGTGCCAGCAGCAACGGACTAGCGGCCTACAATGAGCAGTTCTTC. As protein: CASSNGLAAYNEQFF.

The chain combines TRBV7-8 with TRBJ2-1; D is ambiguous. Germline-derived CDR1 and CDR2 are SGHVS and FQNEAQ. With 1 base removed from V and 2 bases from J, the gap between germline ends came to 9 bases. CDR3 length equals 15 residues. The CDR3 sequence: CASSLVQTPYNEQFF. The CDR3 bases are TGTGCCAGCAGCTTAGTACAGACTCCCTACAATGAGCAGTTCTTC.

The chain recombines TRBV28 with TRBJ2-7; 7 positions match TRBD1. This CDR3 spans 13 amino acids. Germline V gives CDR1 MDHEN, CDR2 SYDVKM. The J segment lost 4 bases and the V segment lost 10 bases, leaving 10 bases of the junction unmatched. CDR3 in amino acids: CATLRGTAYEQYF. The CDR3 bases are TGTGCCACCCTCAGGGGGACGGCGTACGAGCAGTACTTC.

The V gene is TRBV10-3, the J gene TRBJ1-2; D perhaps matches TRBD1 (5 bases). This CDR3 region has 13 residues. Germline V gene data show CDR1 as ENHRY and CDR2 as SYGVKD. V was trimmed by 4 bases and J by 6 bases, leaving 12 bases between them. The CDR3 sequence is CAISALGGNGYTF. The DNA for the CDR3 is TGTGCCATCAGTGCCCTTGGGGGAAATGGCTACACCTTC.